This section outlines one T cell receptor (beta chain) sequence together with its context. This clonotype has at least ten counts. Its cognate antigen has yet to be identified. No base quality information exists; no much larger clone differs at one position. This sample stems from a study of Graves' ophthalmopathy and Graves' hyperthyroidism listed by TCRdb under 2018. General notes on the study: Peripheral blood samples were taken at the time of initial diagnosis, before any treatment was given. In total, around 140 blood samples were TCR-sequenced: 40 to 45 ophthalmopathy, under 80 hyperthyroidism and about 17 hyperthyroidism-to-ophthalmopathy patients. To explore V-J signatures that separate ophthalmopathy from hyperthyroidism, a discovery set of about a hundred patients was enrolled, consisting of roughly 45 with ophthalmopathy and roughly 57 with stable hyperthyroidism. T-cell repertoires of thyroid tissue and blood were compared in 5 or 6 hyperthyroidism patients. After sampling, hyperthyroidism patients received methimazole starting at 30 mg daily, and ophthalmopathy patients received high-dose intravenous methylprednisolone. The study used TCR beta repertoire signatures to distinguish Graves' ophthalmopathy from Graves' hyperthyroidism and to predict progression to ophthalmopathy. The independent validation cohort included about 19 hyperthyroidism patients plus 17 patients who later progressed from hyperthyroidism to ophthalmopathy. What the work shows at the level of the full study, not this receptor alone: Sample size was not predetermined statistically, and investigators were not blinded to group allocation. In validation, the model predicted ophthalmopathy progression with about 71% sensitivity and approximately 72% specificity; about a dozen predicted patients were CT-confirmed with GO in a median of approximately 6.5 months. Ophthalmopathy was separated from stable hyperthyroidism by the 13-signature model with about 89% sensitivity and around 81% specificity in cross-validation and with 80%/75% in the test set. Among expanded thyroid clonotypes with frequency above 0.001, most also showed up in blood, which suggests that blood repertoires may reflect the thyroid immune response.

The CDR3 has 12 amino acids, counting the end cysteine and phenylalanine. Only CDR3 DNA remains: 36 bases, in frame from the first base. The germline V gene sets CDR1 to SGHVS and CDR2 to FNYEAQ. A distance of 13 bases separates the germline ends of V and J, which lose 5 bases and 8 bases respectively. For repertoire sequencing, TCR beta CDR3 regions were amplified from RNA transcripts. The first round was an RT-PCR using HTBI primers with the Qiagen OneStep RT-PCR kit, and this first round was followed by a second-round multiplex PCR, then size selection and purification. Libraries were sequenced paired-end with 100 bp reads on an Illumina HiSeq2000. The published analysis was carried out like this. Reads were processed with SOAPnuke, discarding reads with adapters, uncalled bases, mean Phred below 15, or no exact constant-primer or identifier match. COPE v1.2.5 was used to merge high-quality paired reads. Clonotypes were defined as unique nucleotide sequences and were aligned to IMGT TRB V, D and J references using MiTCR v1.1. The analysis was limited to V-J combinations with a frequency above 0.0001, which together covered roughly 99% of the repertoires. For each V-J combination, a TCR clonal expansion and chaos score was defined as the ratio of F50 clonal expansion to chaos observed in the TCRdist matrix. Welch's t-statistics and random forest were used to reduce features to about a dozen V-J combinations, which were fed into a naive Bayes classifier. The similarity between thyroid and blood repertoires was quantified using the Morisita-Horn index. The public reads were reanalyzed by TCRdb: fastp trimming at Q25, MiXCR alignment, in-frame beta chains only. Rows are unified per CDR3 protein, each entry keeping the most common DNA and genes. V and J calls and clone size were set by TCRdb, not the authors. This sample holds under 350,000 distinct CDR3 sequences; 17% were observed only once. 9% to 15% of the sample is taken by the ten largest.

Ophthalmopathy patients had moderately to severely active disease, Clinical Activity Score of at least 3, NOSPECS grade of at least 4, and disease duration under 3 months. Anyone with other autoimmune diseases, uncontrolled infections, pregnancy or lactation was excluded from the study. Diagnosis was based on clinical symptoms, serum thyroxine, TRAb, thyroid ultrasound and orbital computed tomography. Ficoll-Paque density gradient centrifugation was used to isolate PBMCs from about 9.4 ml of fresh peripheral blood. Total RNA was extracted using Trizol reagent, and RNA quality was checked on an Agilent 2100 Bioanalyzer.

The sample consisted of peripheral blood. This sequence uses TRBV7-6 and TRBJ2-7; the D gene identity is not certain. The sequence came from an adult man with Graves' ophthalmopathy. Here the CDR3 is given as CASSLGESQQYF. The DNA reads as follows: TGTGCCAGCAGCCTCGGAGAGAGCCAGCAGTACTTC. This CDR3, with the reference TRBV7-6 and TRBJ2-7 proteins standing in past its ends, gives the full variable domain GAGVSQSPRYKVTKRGQDVALRCDPISGHVSLYWYRQALGQGPEFLTYFNYEAQQDKSGLPNDRFSAERPEGSISTLTIQRTEQRDSAMYRCASSLGESQQYFGPGTRLTVT.